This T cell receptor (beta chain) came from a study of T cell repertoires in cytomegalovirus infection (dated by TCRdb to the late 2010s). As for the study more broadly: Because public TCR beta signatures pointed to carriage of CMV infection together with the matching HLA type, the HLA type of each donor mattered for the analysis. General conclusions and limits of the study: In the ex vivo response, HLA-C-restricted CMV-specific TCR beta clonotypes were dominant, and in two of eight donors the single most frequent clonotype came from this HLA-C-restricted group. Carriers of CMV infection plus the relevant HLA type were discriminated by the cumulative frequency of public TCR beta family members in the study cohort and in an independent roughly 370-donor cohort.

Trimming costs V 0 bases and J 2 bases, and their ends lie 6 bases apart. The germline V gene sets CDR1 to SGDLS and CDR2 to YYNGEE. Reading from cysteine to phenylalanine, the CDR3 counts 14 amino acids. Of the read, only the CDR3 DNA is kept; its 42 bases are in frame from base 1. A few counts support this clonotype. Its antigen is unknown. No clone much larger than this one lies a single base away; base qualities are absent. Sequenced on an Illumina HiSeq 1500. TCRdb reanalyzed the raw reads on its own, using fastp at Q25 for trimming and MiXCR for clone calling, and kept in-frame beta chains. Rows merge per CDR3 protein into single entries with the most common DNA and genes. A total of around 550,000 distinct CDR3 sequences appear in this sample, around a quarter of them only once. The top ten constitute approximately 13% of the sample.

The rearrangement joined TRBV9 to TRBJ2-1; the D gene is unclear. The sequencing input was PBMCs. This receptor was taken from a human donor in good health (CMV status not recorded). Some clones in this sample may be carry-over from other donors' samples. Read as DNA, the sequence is TGTGCCAGCAGCGTAGAACCGACCTACAATGAGCAGTTCTTC. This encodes CASSVEPTYNEQFF.